The rows below give T cell receptor beta chains drawn from one sample of a study of cytomegalovirus exposure and HLA in healthy donors. Using immunoSEQ multiplex PCR, the repertoire was profiled, and TCRdb retains in-frame clones only, with some absent. The sample consists of approximately 130,000 clones, 70% to 75% of them appearing once. Sequenced: PBMCs. Receptor source: a man between 25 and 39 years old in good health and CMV-seronegative. The CDR3 runs from the conserved cysteine through the conserved F or W. The D gene is left open where the match is weak. Expanded clones get a size class; other rows say once, few or many, or leave the size out.

D: -; V: TRBV2; size: -; J: TRBJ1-1; DNA: TGTGCCAGCAGCGCAGAGAACACTGAAGCTTTCTTT; CDR3: CASSAENTEAFF
D: TRBD2; V: TRBV6-4; size: -; J: TRBJ2-1; DNA: TGTGCCAGCAGTGCCTCTTTAGCGGGGGGGCTGAGTAATGAGCAGTTCTTC; CDR3: CASSASLAGGLSNEQFF
D: TRBD1; V: TRBV27; size: -; J: TRBJ2-3; DNA: TGTGCCAGCAGTTCGACAGGGTTAAGCACAGATACGCAGTATTTT; CDR3: CASSSTGLSTDTQYF
D: -; V: TRBV19; size: -; J: TRBJ1-5; DNA: TGTGCCAGTAGGACGACTGGTACGCCCCAGCATTTT; CDR3: CASRTTGTPQHF
D: -; V: TRBV4-3; size: many; J: TRBJ2-1; DNA: TGCGCCAGCAGCCCCTTAGTGGCGCAAACAGCCTACAATGAGCAGTTCTTC; CDR3: CASSPLVAQTAYNEQFF
D: TRBD1; V: TRBV5-4; size: once; J: TRBJ1-6; DNA: TGTGCCAGCAGCCCCGGGACAGGCTCCTATAATTCACCCCTCCACTTT; CDR3: CASSPGTGSYNSPLHF
D: -; V: TRBV27; size: -; J: TRBJ2-7; DNA: TGTGCCAGCACCACCCATGAGCTACAGGACCCCTACGAGCAGTACTTC; CDR3: CASTTHELQDPYEQYF
D: TRBD2; V: TRBV6-1; size: many; J: TRBJ2-3; DNA: TGTGCCAGCAGTGAAGTAGGAGCGGGAGGGCCCACAGATACGCAGTATTTT; CDR3: CASSEVGAGGPTDTQYF
D: TRBD2; V: TRBV18; size: -; J: TRBJ2-1; DNA: TGTGCCAGCTCATGGACTAGCGGCTACAATGAGCAGTTCTTC; CDR3: CASSWTSGYNEQFF
D: -; V: TRBV2; size: -; J: TRBJ1-5; DNA: TGTGCCAGCAGTGCGGGGGGGGGCAATCAGCCCCAGCATTTT; CDR3: CASSAGGGNQPQHF
D: -; V: TRBV6-5; size: -; J: TRBJ1-4; DNA: TGTGCCACCCCGGGAGGGGGGGATGAAAAACTGTTTTTT; CDR3: CATPGGGDEKLFF
D: -; V: TRBV29-1; size: once; J: TRBJ1-2; DNA: TGCAGCGTGGGGGTACGACTAGGGGTTGGCTACACCTTC; CDR3: CSVGVRLGVGYTF
D: TRBD1; V: TRBV6-1; size: -; J: TRBJ1-1; DNA: TGTGCCAGCAGGAAGTGGGACAGGGGGACTGAAGCTTTCTTT; CDR3: CASRKWDRGTEAFF
D: -; V: TRBV4-1; size: once; J: TRBJ1-5; DNA: TGCGCCAGCAGCCAAGAAGTCGGGCAGACTACCGCCAATCAGCCCCAGCATTTT; CDR3: CASSQEVGQTTANQPQHF
D: TRBD1; V: TRBV6-5; size: few; J: TRBJ1-5; DNA: TGTGCCAGCAGCCTAGACAGGGGCAATCAGCCCCAGCATTTT; CDR3: CASSLDRGNQPQHF
D: TRBD2; V: TRBV30; size: -; J: TRBJ2-1; DNA: TGTGCCTGGAGCCTCGGGAGGCGGACCTACAATGAGCAGTTCTTC; CDR3: CAWSLGRRTYNEQFF
D: -; V: TRBV30; size: -; J: TRBJ2-1; DNA: TGTGCCTGGAACGCTGGGGGGTTGGTCAATGAGCAGTTCTTC; CDR3: CAWNAGGLVNEQFF
D: TRBD1; V: TRBV7-2; size: -; J: TRBJ1-5; DNA: TGTGCCAGCAGCTTAGGTCAGGGGGTTATGAGCAATCAGCCCCAGCATTTT; CDR3: CASSLGQGVMSNQPQHF
D: -; V: TRBV29-1; size: -; J: TRBJ2-5; DNA: TGCAGCCATGGGCGAAAAGAGACCCAGTACTTC; CDR3: CSHGRKETQYF
D: -; V: TRBV12-2; size: -; J: TRBJ1-5; DNA: TGTGCAAGTCGCTTTTTCCCGGGATTGAGTCTGCGCAATCAGCCCCAGCATTTT; CDR3: CASRFFPGLSLRNQPQHF
D: TRBD1; V: TRBV7-2; size: once; J: TRBJ2-7; DNA: TGTGCCAGCAGCGCCGGGACAGGGATCTACGAGCAGTACTTC; CDR3: CASSAGTGIYEQYF
D: TRBD2; V: TRBV10-3; size: -; J: TRBJ2-7; DNA: TGTGCCATCAGTGAGCGGAAAGCGGGAGTGAACTACGAGCAGTACTTC; CDR3: CAISERKAGVNYEQYF
D: TRBD1; V: TRBV11-2; size: once; J: TRBJ2-3; DNA: TGTGCCAGCAGCTTCCGGGACAGACCGATAGATACGCAGTATTTT; CDR3: CASSFRDRPIDTQYF
D: TRBD1; V: TRBV7-9; size: once; J: TRBJ1-5; DNA: TGTGCCAGCAGCTTAGAACAGGGGGCGAATCAGCCCCAGCATTTT; CDR3: CASSLEQGANQPQHF
D: TRBD1; V: TRBV30; size: few; J: TRBJ1-2; DNA: TGTGCCTGGAGTGGGGACAGGGATTATGGCTACACCTTC; CDR3: CAWSGDRDYGYTF